This T cell receptor (beta chain) is drawn from a study of control samples from healthy donors and cancer patients. Data came from immunoSEQ multiplex PCR; TCRdb stores just in-frame clones and leaves some out. The repertoire holds some 110,000 clones, with 80% to 90% as singletons. CDR3 length: 19 residues. V trimming: 5 bases; J trimming: 0 bases; junction bases outside the gene matches: 12. Germline lookup yields CDR1 SEHNR and CDR2 FQNEAQ (reference sequence). Input material: PBMCs. The gene calls are TRBV7-9 and TRBJ2-2; 10 nucleotides agree with TRBD1. This TCR derives from a woman in her fifties or sixties with colorectal cancer. This CDR3 is CASSQIPGQGPANTGELFF. The DNA of the CDR3 is TGTGCCAGCAGCCAAATTCCGGGACAGGGGCCTGCGAACACCGGGGAGCTGTTTTTT.